This T cell receptor (beta chain) was retrieved from a study of cytomegalovirus exposure and HLA in healthy donors. The wider study: In an earlier analysis, 90 million to 120 million unique TCR beta sequences were found from 150 million to 200 million T cells. Study-level points and caveats: Previously analyzed data showed that most TCR beta V segments were productive at a frequency of about 87% or about 30%. The authors excluded some V segments, including TRBV6-2 and TRBV6-3, as indistinguishable. Among TCR beta chains, those listed as cytomegalovirus-associated numbered some 170.

The germline V gene encodes CDR1 SGHRS and CDR2 YFSETQ. The CDR3 sequence is 13 residues long. Trimming stripped 3 bases from V and 0 bases from J, with 7 bases between. In regard to this clone: What it binds is unknown.

In the PCR, 60 Vbeta and 13 Jbeta primers were used. Profiled with immunoSEQ multiplex PCR; TCRdb holds only in-frame clones, not every one. The sample has a few hundred thousand clones; over 65% are singletons. Sequenced input: PBMCs. This TCR was recovered from a woman aged 60 to 75 in good health and CMV-seropositive. This chain connects TRBV5-1 to TRBJ2-7; D is undetermined. The CDR3 DNA sequence: TGCGCCAGCAGCTCCTATAGCTCCTACGAGCAGTACTTC. Translation gives CASSSYSSYEQYF.